The entry that follows covers one T cell receptor (beta chain) sequence. Its cognate antigen is unknown. V was trimmed by 4 bases and J by 4 bases, leaving 8 bases between them. The CDR3 runs 12 residues. Per germline, CDR1 ENHRY and CDR2 SYGVKD. The data were obtained in a study of T cell responses to AZD1222 COVID-19 vaccine. Overall study context: Pooling of second doses given at about 4 or about 12 weeks was done.

Study findings and constraints: Seropositivity was recorded at baseline in only six AZD1222 recipients. Sampling captured repertoires only after the peak T cell response. Females outnumbered males among donors, who were mostly white British; clonal diversity was possibly underestimated.

TCRdb's table, derived via immunoSEQ multiplex PCR, lists solely in-frame clones and lacks some. This sample yields 120,000 or so clones, of which about 88% are seen a single time; approximately 27% belongs to the top ten. The rearrangement joins TRBV10-3 to TRBJ2-7; no clear D. The clonotype was recovered from an adult in good health. Specimen: peripheral blood, collected on day 0 of AZD1222 vaccination. The CDR3 nucleotides are TGTGCCATCAGTGGGAGTAAGTACGAGCAGTACTTC. This encodes CAISGSKYEQYF.